Listed below are T cell receptor beta chains from one sample, sequenced in a study of radiotherapy plus CTLA-4 blockade in lung cancer. This table comes from immunoSEQ multiplex PCR, and its TCRdb copy is limited to in-frame clones, with some not included. Here the sample spans tens of thousands of clones, 70% to 90% being singletons. The source was peripheral blood, collected from a patient treated with radiotherapy plus ipilimumab. These receptors originate from a human donor with non-small cell lung cancer whose response to radiotherapy plus ipilimumab could not be evaluated. Both conserved end residues are part of each CDR3. The order of the fields is V gene, clone size, D gene, J gene, CDR3 DNA, CDR3 protein. D genes are given only for firm matches. Not all rows give a size; the values are once, few, many and, for expanded clones, a class.

v_call: TRBV5-4; clone_size: NA; d_call: NA; j_call: TRBJ1-4; cdr3_nt: TGTGCCAGCAGCTTGGATCCCGGGAGCGGTAATGAAAAACTGTTTTTT; cdr3_aa: CASSLDPGSGNEKLFF
v_call: TRBV6-1; clone_size: NA; d_call: NA; j_call: TRBJ2-5; cdr3_nt: TGTGCCAGCAGTGAAGTGGGCCAGGGGCAAGAGACCCAGTACTTC; cdr3_aa: CASSEVGQGQETQYF
v_call: TRBV7-2; clone_size: once; d_call: TRBD2; j_call: TRBJ2-1; cdr3_nt: TGTGCCAGCAGCTCGGGACTAGCGGGTTCTGAGGAGCAGTTCTTC; cdr3_aa: CASSSGLAGSEEQFF
v_call: TRBV18; clone_size: NA; d_call: TRBD2; j_call: TRBJ2-1; cdr3_nt: TGTGCCAGCTCACCACCGTCACTAGCGGGAACTGAGCAGTTCTTC; cdr3_aa: CASSPPSLAGTEQFF
v_call: TRBV19; clone_size: NA; d_call: TRBD1; j_call: TRBJ1-6; cdr3_nt: TGTGCCAGTAGCCTGGGACAGGGTAATTCACCCCTCCACTTT; cdr3_aa: CASSLGQGNSPLHF
v_call: TRBV7-9; clone_size: NA; d_call: NA; j_call: TRBJ2-1; cdr3_nt: TGTGCCAGCAGCTTACTAGGGGGTGAGCAGTTCTTC; cdr3_aa: CASSLLGGEQFF
v_call: TRBV6-5; clone_size: NA; d_call: NA; j_call: TRBJ2-7; cdr3_nt: TGTGCCAGCAGCCAGGTCCTCTCCTACGAGCAGTACTTC; cdr3_aa: CASSQVLSYEQYF
v_call: TRBV7-9; clone_size: NA; d_call: TRBD2; j_call: TRBJ2-1; cdr3_nt: TGTGCCAGCAGGGGGGCGATAAGTACCGGGACTAGCTTCTACAATGAGCAGTTCTTC; cdr3_aa: CASRGAISTGTSFYNEQFF
v_call: TRBV2; clone_size: once; d_call: TRBD1; j_call: TRBJ1-2; cdr3_nt: TGTGCCAGCAGTGATCGGCAGGGGGCTATTGATGGCTACACCTTC; cdr3_aa: CASSDRQGAIDGYTF
v_call: TRBV9; clone_size: NA; d_call: NA; j_call: TRBJ1-3; cdr3_nt: TGTGCCAGCAGCGTAGATATGGGAAACACCATATATTTT; cdr3_aa: CASSVDMGNTIYF
v_call: TRBV9; clone_size: NA; d_call: NA; j_call: TRBJ2-2; cdr3_nt: TGTGCCAGCAGCGTAGGGACCCGGGGGGCTGGGGAGCTGTTTTTT; cdr3_aa: CASSVGTRGAGELFF
v_call: TRBV5-1; clone_size: NA; d_call: TRBD1; j_call: TRBJ1-3; cdr3_nt: TGCGCCAGCAGTTCAGGACAGGGATCTGGAAACACCATATATTTT; cdr3_aa: CASSSGQGSGNTIYF
v_call: TRBV10-1; clone_size: NA; d_call: TRBD1; j_call: TRBJ2-7; cdr3_nt: TGCGCCAGCAGTCCCGGGACAGGGGTCGAGCAGTACTTC; cdr3_aa: CASSPGTGVEQYF
v_call: TRBV19; clone_size: NA; d_call: TRBD2; j_call: TRBJ2-1; cdr3_nt: TGTGCCAGTAGTATACTGGCTAGCGGGGGTGAGCAGTTCTTC; cdr3_aa: CASSILASGGEQFF
v_call: TRBV19; clone_size: NA; d_call: TRBD1; j_call: TRBJ2-7; cdr3_nt: TGTGCCAGTAGTATAGCCCAGGGGGATACTTACGAGCAGTACTTC; cdr3_aa: CASSIAQGDTYEQYF
v_call: TRBV10-2; clone_size: NA; d_call: NA; j_call: TRBJ2-1; cdr3_nt: TGCGCCAGCCTCAACGAGTACAGATCCTACAATGAGCAGTTCTTC; cdr3_aa: CASLNEYRSYNEQFF
v_call: TRBV5-1; clone_size: NA; d_call: NA; j_call: TRBJ2-7; cdr3_nt: TGCGCCAGCAGCGCTGGACAGTCCTACGAGCAGTACTTC; cdr3_aa: CASSAGQSYEQYF
v_call: TRBV5-5; clone_size: NA; d_call: TRBD1; j_call: TRBJ1-3; cdr3_nt: TGTGCCAGCACCCTACAGGGGCCTGGAAACACCATATATTTT; cdr3_aa: CASTLQGPGNTIYF
v_call: TRBV19; clone_size: NA; d_call: TRBD1; j_call: TRBJ2-1; cdr3_nt: TGTGCCAGTACCCTCGGTGGACGACAGGGGGTAAGGGGACTAAGGAATGAGCAGTTCTTC; cdr3_aa: CASTLGGRQGVRGLRNEQFF
v_call: TRBV5-4; clone_size: NA; d_call: NA; j_call: TRBJ1-2; cdr3_nt: TGTGCCAGCGGGTCCCAGGGTGGGTACTATGGCTACACCTTC; cdr3_aa: CASGSQGGYYGYTF
v_call: TRBV27; clone_size: NA; d_call: NA; j_call: TRBJ1-4; cdr3_nt: TGTGCCAGCAGTACCTACCCCCAGACGGGAGCACGAGTGACGGAACTGTTTTTT; cdr3_aa: CASSTYPQTGARVTELFF
v_call: TRBV7-7; clone_size: NA; d_call: NA; j_call: TRBJ2-5; cdr3_nt: TGTGCCAGCAGCTTAAGGGCGGGATCCCTCCAAGAGACCCAGTACTTC; cdr3_aa: CASSLRAGSLQETQYF
v_call: TRBV6-5; clone_size: NA; d_call: TRBD1; j_call: TRBJ2-2; cdr3_nt: TGTGCCAGCAGGCTGGGACAGGACAACACCGGGGAGCTGTTTTTT; cdr3_aa: CASRLGQDNTGELFF
v_call: TRBV28; clone_size: NA; d_call: TRBD1; j_call: TRBJ1-2; cdr3_nt: TGTGCCAGTTTCGGGACAGGGAGCGGCTACACCTTC; cdr3_aa: CASFGTGSGYTF
v_call: TRBV29-1; clone_size: NA; d_call: NA; j_call: TRBJ1-2; cdr3_nt: TGCAGCGTTGAGGAGAACAGGTCCTACACCTTC; cdr3_aa: CSVEENRSYTF
v_call: TRBV7-6; clone_size: NA; d_call: TRBD1; j_call: TRBJ1-4; cdr3_nt: TGTGCCAGCAGCTCGAGGACAGGGGGGAATGAAAAACTGTTTTTT; cdr3_aa: CASSSRTGGNEKLFF
v_call: TRBV27; clone_size: once; d_call: TRBD1; j_call: TRBJ2-7; cdr3_nt: TGTGCCAGCAGTTTATCGGGACAGGGGGCGTACGAGCAGTACTTC; cdr3_aa: CASSLSGQGAYEQYF
v_call: TRBV5-1; clone_size: NA; d_call: TRBD1; j_call: TRBJ1-2; cdr3_nt: TGCGCCAGCGGCCCTGGGGGTATGACAGGGGGCTTTAATGGCTACACCTTC; cdr3_aa: CASGPGGMTGGFNGYTF
v_call: TRBV7-8; clone_size: NA; d_call: TRBD1; j_call: TRBJ2-5; cdr3_nt: TGTGCCAGCAGCAAGAGGACAGGGCGGGCGCAAGAGACCCAGTACTTC; cdr3_aa: CASSKRTGRAQETQYF
v_call: TRBV5-8; clone_size: NA; d_call: NA; j_call: TRBJ1-6; cdr3_nt: TGTGCCAGCAGCTTGGACAGGGTGAGGAATTCACCCCTCCACTTT; cdr3_aa: CASSLDRVRNSPLHF
v_call: TRBV28; clone_size: NA; d_call: NA; j_call: TRBJ2-3; cdr3_nt: TGTGCCAGCAGTTTTGGAGGGCCCACAGATACGCAGTATTTT; cdr3_aa: CASSFGGPTDTQYF
v_call: TRBV6-5; clone_size: NA; d_call: NA; j_call: TRBJ1-4; cdr3_nt: TGTGCCAGCAGTTATGGACACCTCGCAACTAATGAAAAACTGTTTTTT; cdr3_aa: CASSYGHLATNEKLFF
v_call: TRBV19; clone_size: NA; d_call: NA; j_call: TRBJ2-5; cdr3_nt: TGTGCCAGTAGTAGGAGCCTACCAGGGGGGCCGGGGGAGACCCAGTACTTC; cdr3_aa: CASSRSLPGGPGETQYF
v_call: TRBV5-1; clone_size: NA; d_call: NA; j_call: TRBJ1-6; cdr3_nt: TGCGCCAGCAGCGGGCCGGGGAGTAATTCACCCCTCCACTTT; cdr3_aa: CASSGPGSNSPLHF
v_call: TRBV11-2; clone_size: NA; d_call: NA; j_call: TRBJ1-3; cdr3_nt: TGTGCCACCCAACGAGAAACCTCTGGAAACACCATATATTTT; cdr3_aa: CATQRETSGNTIYF
v_call: TRBV10-2; clone_size: NA; d_call: TRBD2; j_call: TRBJ2-7; cdr3_nt: TGCGCCAGCAGCCCTCTAGCGGTGGCCTACGAGCAGTACTTC; cdr3_aa: CASSPLAVAYEQYF
v_call: TRBV7-9; clone_size: NA; d_call: NA; j_call: TRBJ2-5; cdr3_nt: TGTGCCAGCAGCGCACAGGGAGTTTTGCCCTACTTC; cdr3_aa: CASSAQGVLPYF
v_call: TRBV4-1; clone_size: NA; d_call: NA; j_call: TRBJ2-1; cdr3_nt: TGCGCCAGCAGCCAAGAAGGGTCACTAGTTTCCTACAATGAGCAGTTCTTC; cdr3_aa: CASSQEGSLVSYNEQFF
v_call: TRBV11-2; clone_size: NA; d_call: NA; j_call: TRBJ1-5; cdr3_nt: TGTGCCAGCAGCTTAGGGGGCAGGGGATGGAATCAGCCCCAGCATTTT; cdr3_aa: CASSLGGRGWNQPQHF
v_call: TRBV25-1; clone_size: once; d_call: TRBD1; j_call: TRBJ2-3; cdr3_nt: TGTGCCAGCAGTTACGGGACAGTCAGAACAGATACGCAGTATTTT; cdr3_aa: CASSYGTVRTDTQYF
v_call: TRBV4-1; clone_size: NA; d_call: NA; j_call: TRBJ1-3; cdr3_nt: TGCGCCAGCAGCCTTGGAGGCTCTGGAAACACCATATATTTT; cdr3_aa: CASSLGGSGNTIYF
v_call: TRBV19; clone_size: NA; d_call: TRBD1; j_call: TRBJ1-3; cdr3_nt: TGTGCCAGTAGCCAGACAGGGCACTCTGGAAACACCATATATTTT; cdr3_aa: CASSQTGHSGNTIYF
v_call: TRBV7-8; clone_size: NA; d_call: NA; j_call: TRBJ2-5; cdr3_nt: TGTGCCAGCAGCTTTATAGCCTACGAGACCCAGTACTTC; cdr3_aa: CASSFIAYETQYF